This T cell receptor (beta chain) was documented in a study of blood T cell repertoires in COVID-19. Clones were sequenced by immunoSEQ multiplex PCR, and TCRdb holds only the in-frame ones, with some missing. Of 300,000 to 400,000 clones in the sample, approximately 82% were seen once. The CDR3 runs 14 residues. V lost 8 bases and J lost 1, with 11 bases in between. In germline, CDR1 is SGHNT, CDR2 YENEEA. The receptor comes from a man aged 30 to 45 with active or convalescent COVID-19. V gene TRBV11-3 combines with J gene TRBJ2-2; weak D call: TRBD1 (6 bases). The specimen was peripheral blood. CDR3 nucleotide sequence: TGTGCCAGCCAACTAGGGGGGAACACCGGGGAGCTGTTTTTT. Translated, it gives CASQLGGNTGELFF.